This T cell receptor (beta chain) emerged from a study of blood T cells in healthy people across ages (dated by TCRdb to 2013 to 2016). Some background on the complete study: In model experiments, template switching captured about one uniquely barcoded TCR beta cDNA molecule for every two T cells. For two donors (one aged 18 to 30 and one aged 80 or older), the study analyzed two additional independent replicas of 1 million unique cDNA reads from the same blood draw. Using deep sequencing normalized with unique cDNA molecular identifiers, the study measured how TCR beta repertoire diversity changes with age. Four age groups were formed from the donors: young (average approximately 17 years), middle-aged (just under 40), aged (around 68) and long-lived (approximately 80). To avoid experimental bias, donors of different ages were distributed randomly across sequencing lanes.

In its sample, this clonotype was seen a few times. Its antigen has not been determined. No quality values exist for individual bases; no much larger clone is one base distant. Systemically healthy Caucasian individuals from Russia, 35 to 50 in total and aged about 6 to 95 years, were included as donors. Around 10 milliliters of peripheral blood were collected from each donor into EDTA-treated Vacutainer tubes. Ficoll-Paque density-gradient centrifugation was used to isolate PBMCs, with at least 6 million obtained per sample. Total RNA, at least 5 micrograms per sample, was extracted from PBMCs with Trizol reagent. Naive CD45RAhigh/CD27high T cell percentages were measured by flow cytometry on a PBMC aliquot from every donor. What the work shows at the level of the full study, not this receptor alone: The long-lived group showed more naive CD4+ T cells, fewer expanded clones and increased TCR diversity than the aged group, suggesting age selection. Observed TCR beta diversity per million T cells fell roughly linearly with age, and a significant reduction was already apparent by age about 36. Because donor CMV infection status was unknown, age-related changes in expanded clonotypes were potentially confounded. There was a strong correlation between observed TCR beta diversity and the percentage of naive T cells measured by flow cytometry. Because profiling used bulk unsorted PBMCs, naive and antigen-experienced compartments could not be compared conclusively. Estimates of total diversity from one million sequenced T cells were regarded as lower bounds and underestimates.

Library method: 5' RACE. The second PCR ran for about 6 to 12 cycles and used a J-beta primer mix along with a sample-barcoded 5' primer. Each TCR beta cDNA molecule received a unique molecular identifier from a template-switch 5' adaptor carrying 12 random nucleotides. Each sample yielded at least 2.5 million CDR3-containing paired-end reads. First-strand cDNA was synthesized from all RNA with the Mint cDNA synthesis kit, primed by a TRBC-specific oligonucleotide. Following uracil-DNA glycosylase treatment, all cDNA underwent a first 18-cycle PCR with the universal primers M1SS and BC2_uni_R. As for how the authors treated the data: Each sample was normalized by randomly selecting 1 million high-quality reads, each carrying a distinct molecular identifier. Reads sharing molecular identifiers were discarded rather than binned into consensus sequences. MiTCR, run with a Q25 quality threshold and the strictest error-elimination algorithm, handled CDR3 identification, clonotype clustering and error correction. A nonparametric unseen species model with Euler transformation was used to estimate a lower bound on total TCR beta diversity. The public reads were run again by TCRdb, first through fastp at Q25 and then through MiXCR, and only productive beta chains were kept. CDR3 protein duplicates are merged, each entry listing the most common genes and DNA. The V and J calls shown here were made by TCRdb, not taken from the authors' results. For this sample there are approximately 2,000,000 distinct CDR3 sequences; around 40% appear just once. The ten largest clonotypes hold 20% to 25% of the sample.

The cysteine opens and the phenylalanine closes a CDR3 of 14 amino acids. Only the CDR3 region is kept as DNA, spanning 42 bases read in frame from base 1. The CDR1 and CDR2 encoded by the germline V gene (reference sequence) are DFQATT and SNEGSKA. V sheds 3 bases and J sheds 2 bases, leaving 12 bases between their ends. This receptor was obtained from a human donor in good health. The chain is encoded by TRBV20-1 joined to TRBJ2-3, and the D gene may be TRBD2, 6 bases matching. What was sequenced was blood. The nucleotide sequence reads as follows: TGCAGTGCTAGGTGGGACTGGATCACAGATACGCAGTATTTT. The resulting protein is CSARWDWITDTQYF.